This T cell receptor (beta chain) was found in a study of blood T cell repertoires in COVID-19. Here immunoSEQ multiplex PCR was the method, and the copy in TCRdb shows in-frame clones only, minus some. Among about 250,000 clones listed, 81% were seen once. The CDR3 runs 13 residues. Trimming stripped 5 bases from V and 7 bases from J, with 14 bases between. Germline V gene lookup returns CDR1 SGHVS and CDR2 FQNEAQ. This clonotype was sampled from a woman aged 80 or over with acute or convalescent COVID-19. The specimen sequenced was peripheral blood. V usage is TRBV7-8 and J usage is TRBJ1-2; D is possibly TRBD1 (5 bases). In DNA, the CDR3 is TGTGCCAGCAGCGCCTCCAGGGAAACTGGCTACACCTTC. Residues: CASSASRETGYTF.